This record looks at one TCR beta chain sequence and its context. The record originates from a study of blood T cell repertoires in COVID-19. Methods used by the authors: Amplification with reference gene primers provided the estimates of nucleated cell counts. Libraries were prepared by immunoSEQ multiplex PCR; TCRdb keeps only in-frame clonotypes and omits some of them. The V and J calls and clone size were taken over from that table, and D and trimming were inferred from the DNA. The sample has tens of thousands of clones, approximately 89% seen once. Trimming cost V 6 bases and J 6 bases; bases outside gene matches: 6. The germline gives CDR1 MNHEY, CDR2 SMNVEV (reference sequence). This CDR3 is 13 amino acids long.

This TCR was sampled from a human donor with active COVID-19. The donor label of this sample is uncertain. Sample: peripheral blood. This chain connects TRBV27 to TRBJ2-3; TRBD1 aligns across 7 bases. Written as DNA, the CDR3 is TGTGCCAGCAGACCGAACAGGGGCGATACGCAGTATTTT. As protein: CASRPNRGDTQYF.